Listed here are 18 T cell receptor beta chains from one sample, sequenced in a study of PD-L1 blockade in urothelial cancer. The method was immunoSEQ multiplex PCR; TCRdb's version includes in-frame clones alone and lacks a portion of them. This repertoire shows 38,000 or so clones, around 83% found once; its top ten account for approximately 15%. Sequencing used PBMCs, obtained around atezolizumab (anti-PD-L1) treatment. These receptors came from a man in his fifties or sixties with urothelial cancer.

The CDR3 loop is CASSSTIRDLLQRQYF. The CDR3 DNA reads TGTGCCAGCAGTTCAACTATCCGGGACTTGCTCCAAAGGCAGTACTTC. This chain uses TRBV6-5 with TRBJ2-7; D is possibly TRBD2 (6 bases). The CDR3 contains 16 residues. V lost 4 bases and J lost 9, with 25 bases in between. Looked up from germline, CDR1 is MNHEY and CDR2 is SVGAGI.

V gene TRBV28 combines with J gene TRBJ2-7; a possible D gene is TRBD2 (6 bases). CDR1 MDHEN and CDR2 SYDVKM come from the germline V gene. The V and J ends lost 5 bases and 3 bases respectively, with 17 bases between them. The CDR3 sequence is 15 residues long. This CDR3 is CASSLPGGSNYEQYF. Written as DNA, the CDR3 is TGTGCCAGCAGTCTCCCCGGGGGATCTAACTACGAGCAGTACTTC.

The sample holds a few counts of this clone. The CDR3 DNA is TGTGCCAGCAGTTACGGGTTGAACAGGGTTGGAGCTTTCTTT. Protein sequence: CASSYGLNRVGAFF. V is TRBV6-5 and J is TRBJ1-1; D might be TRBD1 (6 bases). The CDR3 spans 14 residues. Germline V CDR1 and CDR2: MNHEY, SVGAGI. The V and J ends lost 2 bases and 10 bases respectively, with 17 bases between them.

V usage is TRBV5-6 and J usage is TRBJ1-2, with D maybe TRBD1 (5 bases). V gave up 4 bases and J gave up 6 bases, with 10 bases separating them. The length of the CDR3 is 12 residues. Germline-derived CDR1 and CDR2 are SGHDT and YYEEEE. The CDR3 nucleotides read TGTGCCAGCAGCGTACAGGATCATGGCTACACCTTC. It translates to CASSVQDHGYTF.

The chain links TRBV11-3 to TRBJ2-1; TRBD2 might be the D (6 bases). There are 17 residues in the CDR3. Germline assignment: CDR1 SGHNT and CDR2 YENEEA. Trimming pared 5 bases from V and 4 bases from J, leaving 21 bases between. This CDR3 is CASSLGGSGINYNEQFF. DNA of the CDR3: TGTGCCAGCAGCCTTGGGGGGAGCGGAATAAATTACAATGAGCAGTTCTTC.

V usage is TRBV4-2 and J usage is TRBJ2-1; 10 bases fit TRBD2. CDR1 is LGHNA and CDR2 is YNFKEQ in the germline V gene. The CDR3 has 14 residues. V shed 5 bases, J shed 3 bases, and the junction held 1 base outside the gene matches. Written as DNA, the CDR3 is TGTGCCAGCAGCGAGCGGGGGGGCTACAATGAGCAGTTCTTC. It yields the protein CASSERGGYNEQFF.

The chain joins TRBV6-5 to TRBJ1-1; D is undetermined. The CDR3 is 15 amino acids. Trimming removed 0 bases from V and 5 bases from J, with 13 bases in between. Germline CDR1 is MNHEY and CDR2 is SVGAGI. The CDR3 here is CASSYSKSGGTEAFF. CDR3 coding DNA: TGTGCCAGCAGTTACTCGAAATCGGGTGGTACTGAAGCTTTCTTT.

This clone has only one observation. The V gene is TRBV10-1, the J gene TRBJ2-1; 7 bases line up with TRBD1. This CDR3 has 17 residues. In germline, CDR1 is WNHNN, CDR2 SYGVQD (reference sequence). The J segment lost 2 bases and the V segment lost 2 bases, leaving 9 bases of the junction unmatched. The CDR3 is CASSELFSQGAYNEQFF. Here the CDR3 DNA reads TGCGCCAGCAGTGAGCTTTTTAGTCAGGGGGCCTACAATGAGCAGTTCTTC.

This clone was detected once. The V gene is TRBV5-6, the J gene TRBJ1-5; D is possibly TRBD1 (5 bases). The V gene lost 2 bases and the J gene lost 7 bases, with 13 bases spanning the gap. The CDR3 has 14 residues. CDR1 SGHDT and CDR2 YYEEEE come from the germline V gene. The DNA for the CDR3 is TGTGCCAGCAGCTTTGGCCAGGGTTTACAGCCCCAGCATTTT. This encodes CASSFGQGLQPQHF.

This clone was recorded at least ten times. The chain recombines TRBV2 with TRBJ2-7; possible D gene TRBD1, 6 bases. Germline V gives CDR1 SNHLY, CDR2 FYNNEI. V was trimmed by 2 bases and J by 3 bases, leaving 20 bases between them. The CDR3 totals 17 residues. CDR3 DNA sequence: TGTGCCAGCAGTGAATTCCTCGACAGGTACACCTTCTACGAGCAGTACTTC. Amino acids: CASSEFLDRYTFYEQYF. Full variable domain (outside the CDR3, taken from reference TRBV2 and TRBJ2-7): EPEVTQTPSHQVTQMGQEVILRCVPISNHLYFYWYRQILGQKVEFLVSFYNNEISEKSEIFDDQFSVERPDGSNFTLKIRSTKLEDSAMYFCASSEFLDRYTFYEQYFGPGTRLTVT.

This chain joins TRBV2 and TRBJ2-2; TRBD1 is a possible D gene (6 bases). The CDR3 consists of 14 residues. V lost 8 bases to trimming and J lost 4 bases, with 14 bases between them. CDR1 and CDR2 (germline): SNHLY, FYNNEI. CDR3: CASSYRAPTGELFF. The CDR3 DNA reads as TGTGCCAGCTCCTACAGGGCGCCCACCGGGGAGCTGTTTTTT.

The chain couples TRBV27 to TRBJ2-1, with D hard to call. CDR3 length: 16 residues. Trimming pared 4 bases from V and 0 bases from J, leaving 13 bases between. Germline V gene lookup returns CDR1 MNHEY and CDR2 SMNVEV (reference sequence). The CDR3 spells CASSSVDYSSYNEQFF. The CDR3 coding sequence is TGTGCCAGCAGTTCGGTAGATTACAGCTCCTACAATGAGCAGTTCTTC.

This chain uses TRBV7-9 with TRBJ1-1, with 7 bases lining up with TRBD1. Germline values: CDR1 SEHNR, CDR2 FQNEAQ (reference sequence). This CDR3 has 17 residues. J gave up 5 bases and V 5 bases, and 17 bases lay outside the gene matches. CDR3 DNA sequence: TGTGCCAGCAGCCTAACAGCGACAGGGCGGGGAAGGACTGAAGCTTTCTTT. Encoded protein: CASSLTATGRGRTEAFF.

This rearrangement joins TRBV11-1 to TRBJ2-3; 9 bases match TRBD2. Germline V gene lookup returns CDR1 SGHAT and CDR2 FQDESV (reference sequence). Trimming took 3 bases from V and 0 from J; bases not matched to a gene: 4. The CDR3 has 16 residues. The DNA of the CDR3 is TGTGCCAGCAGCTTCGGGACTAGCCGTAGCACAGATACGCAGTATTTT. Residues: CASSFGTSRSTDTQYF.

This clone was seen once. J is TRBJ1-1 and V is TRBV7-9, with D uncertain. Deletions cut 5 bases from V and 6 bases from J, with 7 bases between. Germline V lookup: CDR1 SEHNR, CDR2 FQNEAQ (reference sequence). The CDR3 is 11 residues long. The CDR3 coding sequence is TGTGCCAGCAGCCGCGAGGCTGAAGCTTTCTTT. This encodes CASSREAEAFF.

The chain links TRBV19 to TRBJ2-6, with 7 bases lining up with TRBD1. The V gene end was trimmed by 6 bases and the J gene end by 0 bases; junction bases not matched to a gene: 11. The germline gives CDR1 LNHDA, CDR2 SQIVND (reference sequence). CDR3 length equals 18 residues. CDR3 nucleotides: TGTGCCAGTAGGGATAAGGGGACAGATTTCTCTGGGGCCAACGTCCTGACTTTC. As protein: CASRDKGTDFSGANVLTF.

The V and J genes are TRBV2 and TRBJ1-1; no clear D. The CDR3 covers 12 residues. Germline CDR1 and CDR2: SNHLY and FYNNEI. The germline V and J ends were trimmed by 6 bases and 4 bases, with 9 bases remaining between them. The CDR3 sequence: CASRFISTEAFF. The CDR3 DNA reads TGTGCCAGCAGGTTTATTAGCACTGAAGCTTTCTTT.

This clone came up a few times. The V and J genes are TRBV6-5 and TRBJ2-3; 8 bases fit TRBD2. The CDR3 spans 16 residues. Germline V CDR1 and CDR2: MNHEY, SVGAGI. Germline trimming cut 3 bases from V and 1 base from J; bases unmatched to any gene: 6. The CDR3 reads CASSYGRGVGTDTQYF. In nucleotides, the CDR3 is TGTGCCAGCAGTTATGGGCGGGGGGTTGGCACAGATACGCAGTATTTT.